This T cell receptor (beta chain) was sequenced for a study of a mutant IDH1 vaccine in newly diagnosed glioma. Study observations and caveats: Shifts in the top peripheral T cell clonotypes seemed unrelated to pseudoprogression.

Turning to this clone: What it recognizes is unknown.

Sample time point: week 47, end of study. Each dose of the vaccine consisted of 300 ug of mutant IDH1 20-mer peptide, with topical imiquimod. The repertoire was sequenced with immunoSEQ multiplex PCR; TCRdb's copy has only in-frame clones and lacks some. The sample yields fewer than 70,000 clones, roughly 87% seen once. V lost 9 bases, J lost 9 bases, and 20 bases lay in between. CDR1 is SGHTA and CDR2 is FQGNSA in the germline V gene. The CDR3 covers 13 residues. The chain employs TRBV7-2 and TRBJ1-2; perhaps TRBD1 as D (5 bases). The clonotype comes from a man aged 25 to 40 with glioma. The sample in question was PBMCs, obtained from a glioma patient whose treatment included an IDH1 peptide vaccine. The CDR3: CASRVDSMYRYTF. The CDR3 region has the DNA TGTGCCAGTAGGGTCGACAGTATGTATCGCTACACCTTC.